This T cell receptor beta chain was identified during a study of T cells expressing NK-cell markers. This CDR3 region has 15 residues. Germline-derived CDR1 and CDR2 are SEHNR and FQNEAQ (reference sequence). TCRdb re-called the 5' RACE reads and gives one entry per CDR3 protein, without DNA. Its table lists some 500,000 distinct CDR3 sequences. The clonotype comes from a woman between 50 and 59 years old in good health. The chain is built from TRBV7-9 and TRBJ1-1. The sequenced sample was blood T cells: a sorted CD56 or NKG2C T cell subset, CD4+ or CD8+ T cells, or bulk PBMC T cells (not recorded which). This CDR3 is CASSRHGGGNTEAFF.